This entry lists 30 T cell receptor beta chains sequenced from one sample in a study of blood T cell repertoires in COVID-19. TCRdb keeps only in-frame clones here, not all; method: immunoSEQ multiplex PCR. The sample carries approximately 110,000 clones, 81% recorded once. Sequenced input: peripheral blood. Source of these receptors: a man older than 75 with acute or convalescent COVID-19.

This chain uses TRBV5-1 with TRBJ1-2; TRBD1 aligns across 7 bases. Germline assignment: CDR1 SGHRS and CDR2 YFSETQ. The CDR3 runs to 13 residues. V lost 0 bases and J lost 8; bases outside the gene matches: 4. CDR3 sequence (DNA): TGCGCCAGCAGCTTGGGAGGGGGCGAAGGCTACACCTTC. It encodes CASSLGGGEGYTF.

The V gene is TRBV7-8, the J gene TRBJ2-7; TRBD2 is a possible D gene (5 bases). Germline V gives CDR1 SGHVS, CDR2 FQNEAQ. This CDR3 is built from 13 residues. V shed 1 base and J shed 4 bases, with 8 bases lying between them. As DNA, the CDR3 is TGTGCCAGCAGCTTAGGGGAGCAGTACGAGCAGTACTTC. Translation gives CASSLGEQYEQYF.

This clone was seen only once. The V and J genes are TRBV30 and TRBJ2-7; D uncertain. Germline V gene data show CDR1 as GTSNPN and CDR2 as SVGIG (reference sequence). CDR3 length: 14 amino acids. V was shortened by 1 base and J by 0 bases, with 10 bases between the two germline ends. The CDR3, as DNA: TGTGCCTGGAGTGGGAGTCAGTTCTCCTACGAGCAGTACTTC. Encoded protein: CAWSGSQFSYEQYF.

This rearrangement joins TRBV27 to TRBJ1-5; D is perhaps TRBD1 (6 bases). The CDR3 totals 19 residues. V lost 0 bases, J lost 3 bases, and 21 bases lay in between. Germline V gene lookup returns CDR1 MNHEY and CDR2 SMNVEV (reference sequence). CDR3 nucleotide sequence: TGTGCCAGCAGTTTATCCCCACCAGGGACACAGATTTCCAATCAGCCCCAGCATTTT. Amino acids: CASSLSPPGTQISNQPQHF.

The chain links TRBV5-1 to TRBJ1-2; the D gene is possibly TRBD1 (5 bases). Trimming pared 1 base from V and 4 bases from J, leaving 14 bases between. Germline assignment: CDR1 SGHRS and CDR2 YFSETQ. The CDR3 extends over 15 amino acids. As DNA, the CDR3 is TGCGCCAGCAGCTTGCAGCCCCAGGGCGGCTATGGCTACACCTTC. Its translation: CASSLQPQGGYGYTF.

The chain has TRBV2 and TRBJ2-7; 8 bases match TRBD1. Trimming removed 5 bases from V and 5 bases from J; junction bases left unmatched: 5. CDR3 size: 13 residues. CDR1 and CDR2 from the germline V gene are SNHLY and FYNNEI. CDR3 in amino acids: CASSRQGRNEQYF. Written as DNA, the CDR3 is TGTGCCAGCAGTAGACAGGGGAGGAACGAGCAGTACTTC.

This clone occurred once. This rearrangement joins TRBV27 to TRBJ2-4; TRBD1 agrees at 7 bases. Germline V gives CDR1 MNHEY, CDR2 SMNVEV (reference sequence). J gave up 8 bases and V 6 bases, and 16 bases lay outside the gene matches. CDR3 size: 16 residues. DNA of the CDR3: TGTGCCAGCAGGATGACAGGGTGGGATGGGGTTGACATTCAGTACTTC. It codes for CASRMTGWDGVDIQYF.

The chain links TRBV2 to TRBJ2-7; 7 nucleotides match TRBD2. This CDR3 is built from 13 residues. Germline CDR1 and CDR2: SNHLY and FYNNEI. V lost 8 bases and J lost 2; bases outside the gene matches: 6. CDR3 in DNA: TGTGCCAGCGCCGGGACTACAACCTACGAGCAGTACTTC. Translating gives CASAGTTTYEQYF. Looking up the rest from reference TRBV2 and TRBJ2-7 gives the full variable domain: EPEVTQTPSHQVTQMGQEVILRCVPISNHLYFYWYRQILGQKVEFLVSFYNNEISEKSEIFDDQFSVERPDGSNFTLKIRSTKLEDSAMYFCASAGTTTYEQYFGPGTRLTVT.

V usage is TRBV18 and J usage is TRBJ2-7; maybe TRBD2 (6 bases). CDR3 size: 13 residues. The V gene's germline CDR1 is KGHSH and CDR2 LQKENI. V was trimmed by 6 bases and J by 3 bases, leaving 12 bases between them. The CDR3 loop reads CASSYGTDYEQYF. For the CDR3, the DNA is TGTGCCAGCTCTTACGGGACTGACTACGAGCAGTACTTC.

This chain joins TRBV29-1 and TRBJ2-5; 7 bases agree with TRBD2. The CDR3 length is 15 residues. CDR1 is SQVTM, CDR2 ANQGSEA, per germline. J was trimmed by 0 bases and V by 2 bases; bases with no gene match: 6. Written as DNA, the CDR3 is TGCAGCGTTGAAAGGCTAGCGGTGTACCAAGAGACCCAGTACTTC. Protein: CSVERLAVYQETQYF.

The chain joins TRBV5-1 to TRBJ2-2, with 14 bases that match TRBD2. This CDR3 contains 17 residues. Germline CDR1 and CDR2: SGHRS and YFSETQ. V shed 4 bases and J 2 bases; nucleotides not matched to a gene: 4. The CDR3 bases are TGCGCCAGCAGCGTTGGGACTAGCGGGAGTAACACCGGGGAGCTGTTTTTT. Its translation is CASSVGTSGSNTGELFF.

The chain carries TRBV10-2 and TRBJ1-1, with a tentative D call TRBD1 (6 bases). The V end was cut by 1 base, the J end by 1 base, with 10 bases between. This CDR3 comprises 15 residues. Germline-derived CDR1 and CDR2 are WSHSY and SAAADI. CDR3 sequence (DNA): TGCGCCAGCAGTGAGTTCAGGACAGCGAACACTGAAGCTTTCTTT. This gives the protein CASSEFRTANTEAFF.

This chain joins TRBV19 and TRBJ2-6, with TRBD1 matching 11 bases. The trim removed 5 bases at V and 0 bases at J, leaving 9 bases unmatched. Germline assignment: CDR1 LNHDA and CDR2 SQIVND (reference sequence). The CDR3 runs 19 residues. The CDR3 sequence is CASSPVGTGGSSGANVLTF. CDR3 DNA: TGTGCCAGTAGTCCGGTCGGGACAGGGGGAAGCTCTGGGGCCAACGTCCTGACTTTC. Looking up the rest from reference TRBV19 and TRBJ2-6 gives the full variable domain: DGGITQSPKYLFRKEGQNVTLSCEQNLNHDAMYWYRQDPGQGLRLIYYSQIVNDFQKGDIAEGYSVSREKKESFPLTVTSAQKNPTAFYLCASSPVGTGGSSGANVLTFGAGSRLTVL.

This chain joins TRBV6-6 and TRBJ1-1, with 8 bases lining up with TRBD1. The V gene's germline CDR1 is MNHNY and CDR2 SVGAGI (reference sequence). The CDR3 totals 15 residues. After removal of 7 bases from V and 3 bases from J, the junction contained 10 bases not matched to a gene. The CDR3 region has the DNA TGTGCCAGCATCGTGACAGGGGAGCAAGACACTGAAGCTTTCTTT. It specifies CASIVTGEQDTEAFF.

This clone was found a few times. J is TRBJ2-1 and V is TRBV5-4; maybe TRBD2 (5 bases). Deletions cut 10 bases from V and 0 bases from J, with 11 bases between. Germline V gene lookup returns CDR1 SGHNT and CDR2 YYREEE (reference sequence). This CDR3 comprises 13 residues. This CDR3 reads CAAASGSYNEQFF. In DNA form, the CDR3 reads TGTGCCGCAGCAAGCGGCTCCTACAATGAGCAGTTCTTC.

This chain joins TRBV7-8 and TRBJ2-7; D possibly corresponds to TRBD2 (6 bases). Trimming took 2 bases from V and 6 from J, leaving 11 bases between them. CDR3 size: 13 residues. From germline, CDR1 is SGHVS and CDR2 FQNEAQ. The CDR3 here is CASSLRGLGEQYF. The CDR3 nucleotides are TGTGCCAGCAGCTTACGGGGACTGGGCGAGCAGTACTTC. Full variable domain (remainder filled in from reference TRBV7-8 and TRBJ2-7): GAGVSQSPRYKVAKRGQDVALRCDPISGHVSLFWYQQALGQGPEFLTYFQNEAQLDKSGLPSDRFFAERPEGSVSTLKIQRTQQEDSAVYLCASSLRGLGEQYFGPGTRLTVT.

The J gene is TRBJ1-6, the V gene TRBV3-1 (or the pseudogene TRBV3-2); no reliable D call. The CDR3 is 15 amino acids. CDR1 LGHDT and CDR2 YNNKEL come from the germline V gene (reference sequence). Trimming stripped 0 bases from V and 10 bases from J, with 13 bases between. The CDR3 DNA is TGTGCCAGCAGCCAAGATGCTGGCTTCGGGTCACCCCTCCACTTT. Amino acid sequence: CASSQDAGFGSPLHF.

This clone was counted a single time. This sequence joins TRBV28 and TRBJ1-5; D remains ambiguous. The CDR3 contains 15 residues. V was clipped by 4 bases and J by 3 bases, with 13 bases between them. Germline CDR1 MDHEN, CDR2 SYDVKM. CDR3 nucleotides: TGTGCCAGCAGTTATCTAGGGAGCCCCAATCAGCCCCAGCATTTT. Its translation is CASSYLGSPNQPQHF.

V and J are TRBV29-1 and TRBJ1-1; weak D call: TRBD1 (5 bases). V lost 3 bases to trimming and J lost 3 bases, with 11 bases between them. Per germline, CDR1 SQVTM and CDR2 ANQGSEA. This CDR3 has 13 amino acids. Written as DNA, the CDR3 is TGCAGCGTTGAGGGGCAGCCCTACACTGAAGCTTTCTTT. The encoded protein is CSVEGQPYTEAFF.

The J gene is TRBJ2-7, the V gene TRBV28; 10 nucleotides match TRBD2. The CDR3 loop spans 13 amino acids. Unmatched junction bases numbered 4, after V lost 4 bases and J lost 7 bases. Germline V gene data show CDR1 as MDHEN and CDR2 as SYDVKM. The CDR3 DNA follows: TGTGCCAGCAGTTCTCCGGGACTAGCGGAGCAGTACTTC. Its protein is CASSSPGLAEQYF.

The rearrangement links TRBV19 to TRBJ2-7, with 11 bases identical to TRBD2. Germline CDR1 reads LNHDA; CDR2 reads SQIVND (reference sequence). This CDR3 contains 15 residues. V was clipped by 3 bases and J by 3 bases; unmatched bases: 4. The CDR3 sequence is CASSIGTSGVYEQYF. CDR3 coding DNA: TGTGCCAGTAGTATTGGGACTAGCGGAGTCTACGAGCAGTACTTC.

This chain uses TRBV6-1 with TRBJ1-4; 7 bases agree with TRBD1. The trim removed 2 bases at V and 2 bases at J, leaving 2 bases unmatched. This CDR3 is built from 15 residues. Germline loops: CDR1 MNHNS, CDR2 SASEGT. CDR3 nucleotide sequence: TGTGCCAGCAGTGAAAGGGGGCGCACTAATGAAAAACTGTTTTTT. Residues: CASSERGRTNEKLFF.

The sample holds one count of this clone. V and J are TRBV28 and TRBJ2-5, with 8 bases aligning to TRBD2. V shed 5 bases, J shed 5 bases, and the junction held 7 bases outside the gene matches. This CDR3 is 14 amino acids long. Germline V gene sequence: CDR1 MDHEN, CDR2 SYDVKM. The CDR3 DNA reads as TGTGCCAGCAGTCCTAGCGGGTCACGGGAGACCCAGTACTTC. Translating it yields CASSPSGSRETQYF.

This clone occurred once. The gene calls are TRBV6-6 and TRBJ1-1; tentatively, D is TRBD1 (6 bases). CDR3 size: 13 residues. Trimming took off 4 bases at V and 4 bases at J, with 10 bases between the two ends. The germline V gene encodes CDR1 MNHNY and CDR2 SVGAGI (reference sequence). CDR3 nucleotides: TGTGCCAGCAGTTGGACAGTTAGCACTGAAGCTTTCTTT. This sequence encodes CASSWTVSTEAFF.

This clone was counted a few times. The genes are TRBV19 and TRBJ1-6; D is unresolved. V was pared by 3 bases and J by 4 bases, with 7 bases between. The length of the CDR3 is 14 residues. Germline lookup yields CDR1 LNHDA and CDR2 SQIVND (reference sequence). The CDR3 DNA is TGTGCCAGTAGTATTACGGGATATAATTCACCCCTCCACTTT. It yields the protein CASSITGYNSPLHF. The full variable domain, its missing parts supplied by reference TRBV19 and TRBJ1-6, is DGGITQSPKYLFRKEGQNVTLSCEQNLNHDAMYWYRQDPGQGLRLIYYSQIVNDFQKGDIAEGYSVSREKKESFPLTVTSAQKNPTAFYLCASSITGYNSPLHFGNGTRLTVT.

The rearrangement joins TRBV6-4 to TRBJ2-1; 13 nucleotides align to TRBD2. The length of the CDR3 is 15 residues. Germline V CDR1 and CDR2: MRHNA, SNTAGT. The J segment lost 8 bases and the V segment lost 3 bases, leaving 4 bases of the junction unmatched. DNA of the CDR3: TGTGCCAGCAGTGAACGACTAGCGGGAGGTTATGAGCAGTTCTTC. As protein: CASSERLAGGYEQFF.

The rearrangement links TRBV28 to TRBJ2-1, with 14 bases identical to TRBD2. The V gene's germline CDR1 is MDHEN and CDR2 SYDVKM. The J segment lost 8 bases and the V segment lost 4 bases, leaving 7 bases of the junction unmatched. CDR3 length: 16 amino acids. The CDR3: CASSSIGTSGSDEQFF. The CDR3 region has the DNA TGTGCCAGCAGTTCGATCGGGACTAGCGGGAGCGATGAGCAGTTCTTC.

J is TRBJ1-4 and V is TRBV6-1, with D unclear. Between the trimmed V and J ends, which lost 0 bases and 7 bases, there was a span of 12 bases. CDR1 is MNHNS and CDR2 is SASEGT in the germline V gene. The CDR3 extends over 15 amino acids. The CDR3 nucleotides are TGTGCCAGCAGTGAAGCAAACGGGGTGGGTGAAAAACTGTTTTTT. This sequence encodes CASSEANGVGEKLFF.

The chain uses TRBV5-6 and TRBJ1-4; perhaps TRBD1 as D (5 bases). The germline gives CDR1 SGHDT, CDR2 YYEEEE. V was shortened by 1 base and J by 0 bases, with 10 bases between the two germline ends. This CDR3 has 16 residues. This chain's CDR3 is CASSLRTGSTNEKLFF. CDR3 nucleotide sequence: TGTGCCAGCAGCTTGAGAACAGGCTCAACTAATGAAAAACTGTTTTTT.

The V gene is TRBV7-3, the J gene TRBJ2-6; 15 bases map to TRBD2. The CDR3 consists of 18 residues. V shed 5 bases, J shed 4 bases, and the junction held 6 bases outside the gene matches. Germline CDR1 reads SGHTA; CDR2 reads FQGTGA. The DNA of the CDR3 is TGTGCCAGCAGCCGGACTAGCGGGAGGGCCGCAGGGGCCAACGTCCTGACTTTC. Translated: CASSRTSGRAAGANVLTF.